The rows below give T cell receptor beta chains drawn from one sample of a study of blood T cells in healthy people across ages. In TCRdb, the 5' RACE reads were re-called with MiXCR into one record per CDR3 protein. The profile covers around 1,100,000 distinct CDR3 sequences, with under 40% appearing a single time and around 13% taken by the ten largest. Sequencing used blood. These receptors were collected from a young man in good health. CDR3s include the opening cysteine and the closing phenylalanine or tryptophan. The D gene is left open where the match is weak. Clone size is stated in some rows and not others, as once, few, many or a class when expanded.

j_gene: TRBJ2-1
d_gene: .
v_gene: TRBV2
abundance: .
CDR3aa: CASSERSLDKEQFF
CDR3nt: TGTGCCAGCAGTGAAAGGTCACTCGACAAGGAGCAGTTCTTC

j_gene: TRBJ1-6
d_gene: .
v_gene: TRBV7-8
abundance: few
CDR3aa: CASSLVFRGADNSPLHF
CDR3nt: TGTGCCAGCAGCTTAGTTTTTCGGGGCGCGGATAATTCACCCCTCCACTTT

j_gene: TRBJ2-2
d_gene: .
v_gene: TRBV20-1
abundance: few
CDR3aa: CSAGMYTGELFF
CDR3nt: TGCAGTGCGGGGATGTACACCGGGGAGCTGTTTTTT

j_gene: TRBJ1-5
d_gene: .
v_gene: TRBV4-2
abundance: .
CDR3aa: CASSQEALDQPQHF
CDR3nt: TGTGCCAGCAGCCAAGAAGCCCTCGATCAGCCCCAGCATTTT

j_gene: TRBJ2-5
d_gene: TRBD2
v_gene: TRBV7-3
abundance: .
CDR3aa: CASSFGLAVRNEQYF
CDR3nt: TGTGCTAGCAGCTTTGGACTAGCGGTGCGGAATGAGCAGTACTTC

j_gene: TRBJ2-7
d_gene: .
v_gene: TRBV4-1
abundance: .
CDR3aa: CAGSPSFRETYEQYF
CDR3nt: TGCGCCGGCAGCCCCTCGTTCAGGGAGACCTACGAGCAGTACTTC

j_gene: TRBJ2-3
d_gene: TRBD1
v_gene: TRBV18
abundance: few
CDR3aa: CASSPRTGDADTQYF
CDR3nt: TGTGCCAGCTCACCTAGGACAGGGGACGCAGATACGCAGTATTTT

j_gene: TRBJ1-4
d_gene: .
v_gene: TRBV3-1
abundance: few
CDR3aa: CASSQETLQREKLFF
CDR3nt: TGTGCCAGCAGCCAAGAAACACTTCAACGGGAAAAACTGTTTTTT

j_gene: TRBJ1-1
d_gene: .
v_gene: TRBV20-1
abundance: .
CDR3aa: CSATYRIGRTEAFF
CDR3nt: TGCAGTGCCACCTATCGGATAGGTAGGACTGAAGCTTTCTTT

j_gene: TRBJ1-5
d_gene: .
v_gene: TRBV27
abundance: .
CDR3aa: CASSMNQPQHF
CDR3nt: TGTGCCAGCAGTATGAATCAGCCCCAGCATTTT

j_gene: TRBJ1-1
d_gene: TRBD1
v_gene: TRBV7-9
abundance: .
CDR3aa: CASSLAGQVNTEAFF
CDR3nt: TGTGCCAGCAGCTTAGCCGGACAGGTAAACACTGAAGCTTTCTTT

j_gene: TRBJ2-7
d_gene: TRBD1
v_gene: TRBV12-3/TRBV12-4
abundance: many
CDR3aa: CASSRDSSYEQYF
CDR3nt: TGCGCCAGCAGCCGGGACAGCTCCTACGAGCAGTACTTC

j_gene: TRBJ2-1
d_gene: .
v_gene: TRBV20-1
abundance: once
CDR3aa: CSADAEGEQFF
CDR3nt: TGCAGTGCCGACGCTGAGGGCGAGCAGTTCTTC

j_gene: TRBJ2-3
d_gene: .
v_gene: TRBV12-3/TRBV12-4
abundance: .
CDR3aa: CASSFFGGRGTDTQYF
CDR3nt: TGTGCCAGCAGTTTCTTTGGTGGCCGGGGGACAGATACGCAGTATTTT

j_gene: TRBJ2-6
d_gene: .
v_gene: TRBV19
abundance: few
CDR3aa: CASSGENSQYGANVLTF
CDR3nt: TGTGCCAGCTCTGGAGAGAACTCGCAGTATGGGGCCAACGTCCTGACTTTC

j_gene: TRBJ1-6
d_gene: .
v_gene: TRBV3-1
abundance: few
CDR3aa: CASSQELGNSPLHF
CDR3nt: TGTGCCAGCAGCCAAGAGCTGGGGAATTCACCCCTCCACTTT

j_gene: TRBJ2-1
d_gene: .
v_gene: TRBV5-1
abundance: .
CDR3aa: CASSLRYRENTYNEQFF
CDR3nt: TGCGCCAGCAGCTTGCGGTATCGGGAGAATACCTACAATGAGCAGTTCTTC

j_gene: TRBJ2-7
d_gene: TRBD2
v_gene: TRBV25-1
abundance: few
CDR3aa: CASSEGAGDYEQYF
CDR3nt: TGTGCCAGCAGTGAGGGAGCGGGGGACTACGAGCAGTACTTC

j_gene: TRBJ1-6
d_gene: .
v_gene: TRBV4-3
abundance: .
CDR3aa: CASSQDSGRSSYNSPLHF
CDR3nt: TGCGCCAGCAGCCAAGATTCCGGCAGGAGCTCCTATAATTCACCCCTCCACTTT

j_gene: TRBJ1-1
d_gene: .
v_gene: TRBV2
abundance: .
CDR3aa: CASSETGKAFF
CDR3nt: TGTGCCAGCAGTGAAACAGGGAAAGCTTTCTTT

j_gene: TRBJ2-1
d_gene: TRBD1
v_gene: TRBV20-1
abundance: few
CDR3aa: CSAGLGQGLKSYNEQFF
CDR3nt: TGCAGTGCTGGACTTGGACAGGGGCTAAAGTCCTACAATGAGCAGTTCTTC

j_gene: TRBJ2-3
d_gene: .
v_gene: TRBV29-1
abundance: .
CDR3aa: CSVREFTDTQYF
CDR3nt: TGCAGCGTTAGAGAATTTACAGATACGCAGTATTTT

j_gene: TRBJ2-5
d_gene: .
v_gene: TRBV5-1
abundance: .
CDR3aa: CANSLGTNQETQYF
CDR3nt: TGCGCCAACAGCTTAGGGACAAACCAAGAGACCCAGTACTTC

j_gene: TRBJ1-2
d_gene: .
v_gene: TRBV5-1
abundance: few
CDR3aa: CASSSGQGPHANYGYTF
CDR3nt: TGCGCCAGCAGCTCCGGGCAGGGTCCCCATGCTAACTATGGCTACACCTTC

j_gene: TRBJ2-2
d_gene: TRBD2
v_gene: TRBV18
abundance: .
CDR3aa: CASSPLGRGVERELFF
CDR3nt: TGTGCCAGCTCACCCCTGGGACGGGGGGTCGAGCGGGAGCTGTTTTTT

j_gene: TRBJ2-7
d_gene: .
v_gene: TRBV7-9
abundance: .
CDR3aa: CASSPSVYEQYF
CDR3nt: TGTGCCAGCAGCCCCTCGGTCTACGAGCAGTACTTC

j_gene: TRBJ2-3
d_gene: TRBD1
v_gene: TRBV7-2
abundance: few
CDR3aa: CASSLEVAGGSDTQYF
CDR3nt: TGTGCCAGCAGCTTAGAGGTAGCAGGGGGATCAGATACGCAGTATTTT

j_gene: TRBJ2-1
d_gene: .
v_gene: TRBV5-4
abundance: many
CDR3aa: CASSLEQGYNEQFF
CDR3nt: TGTGCCAGCAGCTTGGAGCAGGGCTACAATGAGCAGTTCTTC

j_gene: TRBJ1-2
d_gene: TRBD1
v_gene: TRBV27
abundance: few
CDR3aa: CASKQGTDYGYTF
CDR3nt: TGTGCCAGCAAACAGGGGACAGACTATGGCTACACCTTC

j_gene: TRBJ2-3
d_gene: .
v_gene: TRBV2
abundance: .
CDR3aa: CASSPQPQGTQYF
CDR3nt: TGTGCCAGCAGTCCTCAGCCGCAGGGTACGCAGTATTTT

j_gene: TRBJ2-5
d_gene: .
v_gene: TRBV25-1
abundance: .
CDR3aa: CASSESLTYQETQYF
CDR3nt: TGTGCCAGCAGTGAATCCCTGACCTACCAAGAGACCCAGTACTTC

j_gene: TRBJ1-1
d_gene: .
v_gene: TRBV6-5
abundance: few
CDR3aa: CASSYSTDLWSMNTEAFF
CDR3nt: TGTGCCAGCAGTTACTCGACGGACCTCTGGTCCATGAACACTGAAGCTTTCTTT

j_gene: TRBJ2-2
d_gene: TRBD1
v_gene: TRBV9
abundance: .
CDR3aa: CASSHSPGTVQNTGELFF
CDR3nt: TGTGCCAGCAGCCATTCTCCAGGGACAGTCCAGAACACCGGGGAGCTGTTTTTT

j_gene: TRBJ1-1
d_gene: .
v_gene: TRBV20-1
abundance: .
CDR3aa: CSATRGEMNTEAFF
CDR3nt: TGCAGTGCTACCAGGGGCGAGATGAACACTGAAGCTTTCTTT

j_gene: TRBJ1-5
d_gene: TRBD1
v_gene: TRBV20-1
abundance: .
CDR3aa: CSATPEQGLNQPQHF
CDR3nt: TGTAGTGCTACCCCAGAACAGGGGCTCAATCAGCCCCAGCATTTT

j_gene: TRBJ1-4
d_gene: .
v_gene: TRBV4-2
abundance: .
CDR3aa: CASSQEERGRSNEKLFF
CDR3nt: TGTGCCAGCAGCCAAGAGGAAAGGGGTCGGTCTAATGAAAAACTGTTTTTT

j_gene: TRBJ2-5
d_gene: .
v_gene: TRBV25-1
abundance: .
CDR3aa: CASGMGWETQYF
CDR3nt: TGTGCCAGCGGGATGGGGTGGGAGACCCAGTACTTC

j_gene: TRBJ2-1
d_gene: .
v_gene: TRBV12-3/TRBV12-4
abundance: few
CDR3aa: CASSLGSYLNEQFF
CDR3nt: TGTGCCAGCAGTTTGGGGTCTTATCTCAATGAGCAGTTCTTC

j_gene: TRBJ1-4
d_gene: .
v_gene: TRBV28
abundance: few
CDR3aa: CASSLNGRGSNEKLFF
CDR3nt: TGTGCCAGCAGCTTAAACGGACGGGGGTCTAATGAAAAACTGTTTTTT

j_gene: TRBJ2-3
d_gene: TRBD2
v_gene: TRBV7-8
abundance: .
CDR3aa: CASSLALAGTFKQYF
CDR3nt: TGTGCCAGCAGCTTAGCGTTAGCGGGGACCTTCAAGCAGTATTTT

j_gene: TRBJ2-7
d_gene: .
v_gene: TRBV10-3
abundance: .
CDR3aa: CAIHRDDSYEQYF
CDR3nt: TGTGCCATACACCGGGACGACTCCTACGAGCAGTACTTC

j_gene: TRBJ2-4
d_gene: .
v_gene: TRBV19
abundance: .
CDR3aa: CASSIPRAELAKNIQYF
CDR3nt: TGTGCCAGTAGTATCCCGAGGGCGGAGCTAGCCAAAAACATTCAGTACTTC

j_gene: TRBJ1-1
d_gene: .
v_gene: TRBV7-2
abundance: few
CDR3aa: CASSLWGEDTEAFF
CDR3nt: TGTGCCAGCAGCTTATGGGGGGAGGACACTGAAGCTTTCTTT

j_gene: TRBJ1-2
d_gene: TRBD1
v_gene: TRBV6-1
abundance: once
CDR3aa: CASSNHRTGATNYGYTF
CDR3nt: TGTGCCAGCAGCAACCATAGGACAGGGGCCACGAACTATGGCTACACCTTC

j_gene: TRBJ2-7
d_gene: .
v_gene: TRBV9
abundance: few
CDR3aa: CASSPNTLALGEQYF
CDR3nt: TGTGCCAGCAGCCCTAACACCCTCGCCCTAGGGGAGCAGTACTTC